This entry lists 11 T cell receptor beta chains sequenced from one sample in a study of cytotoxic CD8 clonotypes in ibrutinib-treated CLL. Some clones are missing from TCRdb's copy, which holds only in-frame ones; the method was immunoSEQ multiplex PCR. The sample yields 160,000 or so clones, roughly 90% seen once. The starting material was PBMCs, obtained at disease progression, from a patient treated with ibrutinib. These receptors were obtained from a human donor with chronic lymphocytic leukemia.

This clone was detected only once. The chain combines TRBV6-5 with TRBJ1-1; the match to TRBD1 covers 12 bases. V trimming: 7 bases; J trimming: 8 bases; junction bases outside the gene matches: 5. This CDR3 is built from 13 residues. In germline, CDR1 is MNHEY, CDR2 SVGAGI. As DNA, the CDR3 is TGTGCCAGCACGGGACAGGGGGCGATGGAAGCTTTCTTT. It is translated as CASTGQGAMEAFF.

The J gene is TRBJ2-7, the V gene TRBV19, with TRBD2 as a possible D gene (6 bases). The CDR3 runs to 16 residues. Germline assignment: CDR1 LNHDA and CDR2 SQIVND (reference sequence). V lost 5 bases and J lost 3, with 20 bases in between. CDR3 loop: CASSGPGTLARYEQYF. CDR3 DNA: TGTGCCAGTAGTGGTCCCGGGACTCTAGCCCGCTACGAGCAGTACTTC.

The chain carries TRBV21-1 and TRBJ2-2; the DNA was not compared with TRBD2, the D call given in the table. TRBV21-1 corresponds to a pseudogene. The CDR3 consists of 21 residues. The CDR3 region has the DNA TGTGCCAGCAGTATTGGGACAGGGCCTTCACTAGCGGGACTGAACACCGGGGAGCTGTTTTTT. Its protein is CASSIGTGPSLAGLNTGELFF.

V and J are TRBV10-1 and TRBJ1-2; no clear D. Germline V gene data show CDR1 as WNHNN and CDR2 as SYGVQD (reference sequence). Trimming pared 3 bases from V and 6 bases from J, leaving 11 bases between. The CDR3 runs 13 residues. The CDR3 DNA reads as TGCGCCAGCAGTGACAAGGTTTTAGATGGCTACACCTTC. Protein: CASSDKVLDGYTF.

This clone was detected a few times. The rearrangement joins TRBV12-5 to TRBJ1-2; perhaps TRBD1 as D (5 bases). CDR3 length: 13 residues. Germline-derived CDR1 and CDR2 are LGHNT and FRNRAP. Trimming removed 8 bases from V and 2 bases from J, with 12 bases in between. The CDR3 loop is CASSEDSNYGYTF. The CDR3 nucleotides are TGTGCTAGTAGTGAAGACAGCAACTATGGCTACACCTTC. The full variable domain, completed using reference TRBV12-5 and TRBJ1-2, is DARVTQTPRHKVTEMGQEVTMRCQPILGHNTVFWYRQTMMQGLELLAYFRNRAPLDDSGMPKDRFSAEMPDATLATLKIQPSEPRDSAVYFCASSEDSNYGYTFGSGTRLTVV.

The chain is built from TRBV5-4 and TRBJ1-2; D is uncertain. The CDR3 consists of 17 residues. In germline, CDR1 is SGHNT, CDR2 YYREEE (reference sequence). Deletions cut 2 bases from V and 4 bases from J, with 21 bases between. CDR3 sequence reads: CASSFVGSSSRVYGYTF. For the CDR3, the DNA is TGTGCCAGCAGCTTCGTTGGATCTTCATCCCGAGTCTATGGCTACACCTTC.

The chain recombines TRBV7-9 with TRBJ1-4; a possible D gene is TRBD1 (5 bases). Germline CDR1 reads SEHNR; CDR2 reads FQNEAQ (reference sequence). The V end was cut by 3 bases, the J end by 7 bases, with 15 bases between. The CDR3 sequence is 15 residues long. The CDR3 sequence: CASSLGGGRSEKLFF. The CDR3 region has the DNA TGTGCCAGCAGCTTGGGCGGGGGTCGGAGTGAAAAACTGTTTTTT.

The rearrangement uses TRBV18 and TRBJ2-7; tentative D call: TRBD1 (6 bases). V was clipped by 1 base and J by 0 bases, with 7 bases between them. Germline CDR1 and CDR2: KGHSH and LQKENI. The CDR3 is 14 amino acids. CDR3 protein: CASSPLDSSYEQYF. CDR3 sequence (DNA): TGTGCCAGCTCACCACTGGACAGCTCCTACGAGCAGTACTTC.

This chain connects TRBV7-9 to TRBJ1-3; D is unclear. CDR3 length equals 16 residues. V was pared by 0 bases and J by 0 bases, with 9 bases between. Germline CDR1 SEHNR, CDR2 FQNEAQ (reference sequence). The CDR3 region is CASSLALSSSGNTIYF. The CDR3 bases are TGTGCCAGCAGCTTAGCCCTTTCTAGCTCTGGAAACACCATATATTTT.

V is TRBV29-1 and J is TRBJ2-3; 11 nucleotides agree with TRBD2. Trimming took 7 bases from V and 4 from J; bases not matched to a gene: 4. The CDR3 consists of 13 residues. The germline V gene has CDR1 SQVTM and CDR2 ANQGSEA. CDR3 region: CSAGTSGSDTQYF. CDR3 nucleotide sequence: TGCAGCGCCGGGACTAGCGGATCAGATACGCAGTATTTT.

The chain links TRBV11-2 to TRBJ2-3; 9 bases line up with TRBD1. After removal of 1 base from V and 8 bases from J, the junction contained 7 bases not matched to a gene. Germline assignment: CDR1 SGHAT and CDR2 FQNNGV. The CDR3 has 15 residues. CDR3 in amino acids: CASSLAPTGGPTQYF. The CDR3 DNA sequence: TGTGCCAGCAGCTTAGCGCCCACAGGGGGCCCTACGCAGTATTTT.